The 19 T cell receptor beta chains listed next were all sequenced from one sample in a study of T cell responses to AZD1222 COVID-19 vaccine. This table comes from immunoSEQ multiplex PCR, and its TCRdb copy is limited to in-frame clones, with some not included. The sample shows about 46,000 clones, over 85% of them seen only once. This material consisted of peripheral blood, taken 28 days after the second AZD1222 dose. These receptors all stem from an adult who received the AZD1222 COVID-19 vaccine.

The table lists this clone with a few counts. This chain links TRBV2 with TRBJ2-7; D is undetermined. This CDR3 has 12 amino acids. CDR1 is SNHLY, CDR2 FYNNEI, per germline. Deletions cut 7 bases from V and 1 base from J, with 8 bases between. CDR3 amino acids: CASMARSYEQYF. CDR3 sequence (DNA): TGTGCCAGCATGGCGCGATCCTACGAGCAGTACTTC.

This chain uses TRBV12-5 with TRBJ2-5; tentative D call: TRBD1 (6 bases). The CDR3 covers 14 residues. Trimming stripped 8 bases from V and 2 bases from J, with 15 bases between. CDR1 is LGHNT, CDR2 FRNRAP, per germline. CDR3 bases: TGTGCTAGTACACCAGGGGTTGGGCAAGAGACCCAGTACTTC. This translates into CASTPGVGQETQYF.

The CDR3 spells CASSSDSDHQHF. The CDR3 nucleotides read TGTGCCAGCAGCTCGGACAGCGACCATCAGCATTTT. J is TRBJ1-5 and V is TRBV7-9; D perhaps matches TRBD1 (6 bases). Germline V lookup: CDR1 SEHNR, CDR2 FQNEAQ (reference sequence). The CDR3 is 12 residues long. V was clipped by 4 bases and J by 13 bases, with 14 bases between them.

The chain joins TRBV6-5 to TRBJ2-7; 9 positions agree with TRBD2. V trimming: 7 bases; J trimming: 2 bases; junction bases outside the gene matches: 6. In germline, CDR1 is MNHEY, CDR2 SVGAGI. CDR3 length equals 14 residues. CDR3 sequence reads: CASTRLAATYEQYF. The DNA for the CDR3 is TGTGCCAGCACCAGACTAGCGGCCACCTACGAGCAGTACTTC.

Here the CDR3 reads CSASENYGYTF. CDR3 sequence (DNA): TGCAGTGCATCAGAAAACTATGGCTACACCTTC. The V call is TRBV20-1, the J call TRBJ1-2; D call uncertain. The CDR3 extends over 11 amino acids. From germline, CDR1 is DFQATT and CDR2 SNEGSKA (reference sequence). V dropped 6 bases and J dropped 2 bases, with 7 bases sitting between them.

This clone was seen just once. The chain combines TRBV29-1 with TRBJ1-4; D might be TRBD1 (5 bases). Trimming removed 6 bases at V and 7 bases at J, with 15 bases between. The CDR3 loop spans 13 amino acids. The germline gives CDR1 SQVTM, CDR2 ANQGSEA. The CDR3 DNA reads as TGCAGCGTAAGCCCCCAGGGTAGTGAAAAACTGTTTTTT. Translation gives CSVSPQGSEKLFF.

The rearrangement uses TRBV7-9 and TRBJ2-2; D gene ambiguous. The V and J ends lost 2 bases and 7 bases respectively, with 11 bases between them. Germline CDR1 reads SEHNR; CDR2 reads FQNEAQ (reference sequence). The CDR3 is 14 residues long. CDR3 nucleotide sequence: TGTGCCAGCAGCTTAAATCGTTGGGACGGGGAGCTGTTTTTT. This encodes CASSLNRWDGELFF.

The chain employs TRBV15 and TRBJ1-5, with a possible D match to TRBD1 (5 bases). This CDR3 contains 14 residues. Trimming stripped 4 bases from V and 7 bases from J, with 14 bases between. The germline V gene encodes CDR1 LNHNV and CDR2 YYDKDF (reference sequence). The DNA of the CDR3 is TGTGCCACCAGCAAAGGTCGCCAGGGCCAGCCCCAGCATTTT. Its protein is CATSKGRQGQPQHF.

The CDR3 DNA reads as TGTGCCAGCAGCCCCGTGGGGGGGAAGGGGGAGACCCAGTACTTC. Protein: CASSPVGGKGETQYF. The chain is built from TRBV9 and TRBJ2-5; 7 bases line up with TRBD2. The CDR3 loop spans 15 amino acids. Germline-derived CDR1 and CDR2 are SGDLS and YYNGEE. The V and J ends lost 4 bases and 5 bases, in that order; junction bases with no gene match: 11.

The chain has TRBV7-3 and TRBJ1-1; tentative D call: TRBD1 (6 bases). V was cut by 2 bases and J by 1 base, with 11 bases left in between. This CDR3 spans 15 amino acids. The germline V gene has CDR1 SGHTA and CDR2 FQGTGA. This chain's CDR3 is CASSLRQGRNTEAFF. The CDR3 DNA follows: TGTGCCAGCAGCTTACGGCAGGGGAGGAACACTGAAGCTTTCTTT.

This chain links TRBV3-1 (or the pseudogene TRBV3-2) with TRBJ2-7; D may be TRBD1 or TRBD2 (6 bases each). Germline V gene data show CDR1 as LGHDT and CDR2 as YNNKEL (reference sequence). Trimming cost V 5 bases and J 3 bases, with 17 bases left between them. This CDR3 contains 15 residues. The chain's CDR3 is CASSTNPQGGYEQYF. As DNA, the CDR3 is TGTGCCAGCAGCACAAACCCACAGGGAGGCTACGAGCAGTACTTC.

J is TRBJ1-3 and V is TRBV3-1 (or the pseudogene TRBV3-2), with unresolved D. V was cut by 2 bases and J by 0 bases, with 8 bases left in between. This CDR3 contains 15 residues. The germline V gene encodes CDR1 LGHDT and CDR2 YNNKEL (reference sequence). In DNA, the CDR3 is TGTGCCAGCAGCCAACGGAGTCTCTCTGGAAACACCATATATTTT. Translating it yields CASSQRSLSGNTIYF.

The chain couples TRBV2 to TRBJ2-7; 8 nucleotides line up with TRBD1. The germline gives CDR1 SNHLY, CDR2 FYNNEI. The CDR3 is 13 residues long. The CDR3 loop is CAPRTGRTYEQYF. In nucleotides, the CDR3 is TGTGCACCCCGGACAGGGAGGACCTACGAGCAGTACTTC.

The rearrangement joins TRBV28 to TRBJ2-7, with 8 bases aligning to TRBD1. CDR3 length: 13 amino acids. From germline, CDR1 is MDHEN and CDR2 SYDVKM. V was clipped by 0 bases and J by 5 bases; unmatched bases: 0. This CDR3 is CASSLWTGDEQYF. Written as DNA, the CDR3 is TGTGCCAGCAGTTTATGGACAGGGGACGAGCAGTACTTC.

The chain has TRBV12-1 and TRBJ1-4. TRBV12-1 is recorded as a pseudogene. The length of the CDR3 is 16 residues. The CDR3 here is CASSPGLDGTNEKLFF. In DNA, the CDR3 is TGTGCCAGCAGCCCCGGCCTTGACGGGACTAATGAAAAACTGTTTTTT.

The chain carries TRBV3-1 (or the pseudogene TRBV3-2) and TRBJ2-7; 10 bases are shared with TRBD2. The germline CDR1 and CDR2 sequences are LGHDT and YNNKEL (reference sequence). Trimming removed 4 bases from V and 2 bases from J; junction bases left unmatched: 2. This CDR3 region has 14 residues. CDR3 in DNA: TGTGCCAGCAGCCTAGCGGGAGGTCCCTACGAGCAGTACTTC. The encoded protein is CASSLAGGPYEQYF.

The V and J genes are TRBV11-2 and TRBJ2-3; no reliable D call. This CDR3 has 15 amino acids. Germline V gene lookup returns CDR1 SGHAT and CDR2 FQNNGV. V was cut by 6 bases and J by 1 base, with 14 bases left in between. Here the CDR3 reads CASRGIGGGTDTQYF. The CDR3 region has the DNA TGTGCCAGCAGGGGCATCGGTGGCGGCACAGATACGCAGTATTTT.

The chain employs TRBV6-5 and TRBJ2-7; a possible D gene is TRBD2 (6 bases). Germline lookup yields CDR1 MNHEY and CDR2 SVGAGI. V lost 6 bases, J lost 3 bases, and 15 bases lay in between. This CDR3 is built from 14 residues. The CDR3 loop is CASSSSWGGYEQYF. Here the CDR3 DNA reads TGTGCCAGCAGCTCCTCCTGGGGAGGCTACGAGCAGTACTTC.

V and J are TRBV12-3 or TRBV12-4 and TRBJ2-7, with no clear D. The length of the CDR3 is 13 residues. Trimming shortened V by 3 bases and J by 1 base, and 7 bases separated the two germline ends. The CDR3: CASSFSISYEQYF. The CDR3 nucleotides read TGTGCCAGCAGTTTTTCCATTTCCTACGAGCAGTACTTC.